This T cell receptor (beta chain) comes out of a study of OX40 agonist ivuxolimab in advanced cancers. In the study overall: While on treatment, patients had intravenous ivuxolimab at 0.01 to 10 mg/kg every 2 weeks. Earlier anti-PD-1, anti-PD-L1 or anti-CTLA-4 therapy was permitted; 35% to 50% had received some.

With respect to this clone: Antigen unknown.

The CDR3 is 14 amino acids. V was shortened by 3 bases and J by 0 bases, with 6 bases between the two germline ends. Germline V CDR1 and CDR2: WSHSY, SAAADI. Using immunoSEQ multiplex PCR, the repertoire was profiled, and TCRdb retains in-frame clones only, with some absent. The sample lists about 82,000 clones, less than 85% occurring once. Whole-study findings and limits: Clonal expansion was among the lowest in partial responders at 0.1-3.0 mg/kg, especially CD8+. More expanded clones were found, on average, in CD8+ than in CD4+ T cells.

This sample comprised CD4+ or CD8+ T cells sorted from blood, obtained in a trial of the OX40 agonist ivuxolimab. The receptor was derived from an adult with an advanced solid tumor such as melanoma, head and neck, liver or kidney cancer. This chain connects TRBV10-2 to TRBJ1-3; D is unclear. CDR3 sequence: CASSELVSGNTIYF. The DNA of the CDR3 is TGCGCCAGCAGTGAATTGGTCTCTGGAAACACCATATATTTT.